These 21 T cell receptor beta chains were sequenced from one sample in a study of monozygotic twins with inflammatory bowel disease. From its re-call of the 5' RACE reads, TCRdb lists each CDR3 protein once, without DNA. Reported are about 210,000 distinct CDR3 sequences; the ten largest clones contain around 1.5%. The sequenced sample consisted of blood. These receptors came from a human donor with ulcerative colitis or Crohn's disease, or a healthy co-twin of an affected twin (not recorded which).

The CDR3 loop is CASSIARGTGELFF. The chain combines TRBV11-2 with TRBJ2-2; TCRdb names TRBD1, which stays unverified in the absence of DNA. Germline CDR1 is SGHAT and CDR2 is FQNNGV. The CDR3 covers 14 residues.

CDR3: CASSFYRGYGYTF. The chain has TRBV7-9 and TRBJ1-2; absent DNA, TCRdb's TRBD1 call cannot be checked. The germline V gene encodes CDR1 SEHNR and CDR2 FQNEAQ (reference sequence). The CDR3 covers 13 residues.

The chain combines TRBV5-1 with TRBJ2-3. The length of the CDR3 is 14 residues. From germline, CDR1 is SGHRS and CDR2 YFSETQ. CDR3 sequence: CASSLDILTDTQYF. The variable domain in full, with the rest retrieved from reference TRBV5-1 and TRBJ2-3, is KAGVTQTPRYLIKTRGQQVTLSCSPISGHRSVSWYQQTPGQGLQFLFEYFSETQRNKGNFPGRFSGRQFSNSRSEMNVSTLELGDSALYLCASSLDILTDTQYFGPGTRLTVL.

V and J are TRBV7-2 and TRBJ1-1; checking the TCRdb D call of TRBD1 is not possible without DNA. Germline CDR1 is SGHTA and CDR2 is FQGNSA. The CDR3 is made up of 14 amino acids. The CDR3 loop is CASSRRDSNTEAFF. Filled out from reference TRBV7-2 and TRBJ1-1, the complete variable domain reads GAGVSQSPSNKVTEKGKDVELRCDPISGHTALYWYRQSLGQGLEFLIYFQGNSAPDKSGLPSDRFSAERTGGSVSTLTIQRTQQEDSAVYLCASSRRDSNTEAFFGQGTRLTVV.

The CDR3 region is CTSSSPRRGTDTQYF. The chain employs TRBV19 and TRBJ2-3; TCRdb lists TRBD1, though no DNA is available to test this call. The CDR3 is 15 residues long. Germline V gives CDR1 LNHDA, CDR2 SQIVND (reference sequence).

The J gene is TRBJ1-2, the V gene TRBV4-1. The CDR3 sequence is 14 residues long. Germline loops: CDR1 MGHRA, CDR2 YSYEKL. This CDR3 reads CASSQIAGPYGYTF.

The CDR3 here is CASSPRDLNTEAFF. This rearrangement joins TRBV7-9 to TRBJ1-1; no DNA is available, so the TRBD1 call from TCRdb remains unchecked. The CDR3 covers 14 residues. From germline, CDR1 is SEHNR and CDR2 FQNEAQ (reference sequence).

The rearrangement links TRBV6-1 to TRBJ2-4; the D call from TCRdb, TRBD1, cannot be confirmed without DNA. The CDR3 length is 13 residues. Germline V gene lookup returns CDR1 MNHNS and CDR2 SASEGT. This chain's CDR3 is CASNSDRFDIQYF.

V usage is TRBV12-3 or TRBV12-4 and J usage is TRBJ1-3. The CDR3 is 13 residues long. The CDR3 protein is CASRNFSGNTIYF.

This chain joins TRBV5-1 and TRBJ2-5. The CDR3 length is 14 residues. Germline V gene sequence: CDR1 SGHRS, CDR2 YFSETQ. The CDR3 loop is CASSLADKVETQYF.

The V and J genes are TRBV5-6 and TRBJ1-2. Germline assignment: CDR1 SGHDT and CDR2 YYEEEE. CDR3 length: 15 amino acids. The chain's CDR3 is CASSSRRGYNYGYTF.

The chain carries TRBV20-1 and TRBJ1-4. This CDR3 is 14 amino acids long. CDR1 and CDR2 (germline): DFQATT, SNEGSKA (reference sequence). CDR3 region: CSASEQPTNEKLFF.

The chain couples TRBV20-1 to TRBJ2-7; without DNA, the TCRdb call of TRBD1 cannot be checked. This CDR3 comprises 15 residues. The germline V gene has CDR1 DFQATT and CDR2 SNEGSKA (reference sequence). Here the CDR3 reads CSARDPGQGPYEQYF.

J is TRBJ1-1 and V is TRBV7-2; TCRdb's D gene call, TRBD1, goes unchecked for lack of DNA. Germline V gene sequence: CDR1 SGHTA, CDR2 FQGNSA. There are 16 residues in the CDR3. CDR3: CASSSRPDRPNTEAFF.

The chain has TRBV6-8 and TRBJ2-4; TCRdb's assignment of TRBD2 cannot be checked, as there is no DNA. CDR3 length: 14 residues. Germline CDR1 MNHGY, CDR2 SAAAGT. The CDR3 spells CASSVAGGGNIQYF.

The chain links TRBV7-2 to TRBJ1-6; TCRdb selects TRBD1, and the lack of DNA leaves this call unchecked. Germline-derived CDR1 and CDR2 are SGHTA and FQGNSA. The CDR3 loop spans 14 amino acids. CDR3: CASSLGRSNSPLHF.

This chain uses TRBV20-1 with TRBJ1-1; TCRdb's assignment of TRBD1 cannot be checked, as there is no DNA. Germline-derived CDR1 and CDR2 are DFQATT and SNEGSKA (reference sequence). This CDR3 spans 13 amino acids. CDR3 sequence reads: CSASTGRNTEAFF.

The chain carries TRBV7-9 and TRBJ1-1; TCRdb indicates TRBD1, and absent DNA this call remains unverified. From germline, CDR1 is SEHNR and CDR2 FQNEAQ (reference sequence). The CDR3 covers 14 residues. This CDR3 is CASSPGNWDTEAFF.

The CDR3 here is CASSLGQPETQYF. V and J are TRBV12-3 or TRBV12-4 and TRBJ2-5. The length of the CDR3 is 13 residues.

This chain links TRBV10-3 with TRBJ2-3; lacking DNA, the TRBD2 call made by TCRdb goes unchecked. CDR1 and CDR2 from the germline V gene are ENHRY and SYGVKD. The CDR3 sequence is 15 residues long. The CDR3 loop is CAISESAGDLDTQYF.

V usage is TRBV12-3 or TRBV12-4 and J usage is TRBJ2-1; TCRdb gives TRBD2 as the D gene, but with no DNA this cannot be confirmed. The CDR3 contains 16 residues. The chain's CDR3 is CASSPTSGGAGNEQFF.